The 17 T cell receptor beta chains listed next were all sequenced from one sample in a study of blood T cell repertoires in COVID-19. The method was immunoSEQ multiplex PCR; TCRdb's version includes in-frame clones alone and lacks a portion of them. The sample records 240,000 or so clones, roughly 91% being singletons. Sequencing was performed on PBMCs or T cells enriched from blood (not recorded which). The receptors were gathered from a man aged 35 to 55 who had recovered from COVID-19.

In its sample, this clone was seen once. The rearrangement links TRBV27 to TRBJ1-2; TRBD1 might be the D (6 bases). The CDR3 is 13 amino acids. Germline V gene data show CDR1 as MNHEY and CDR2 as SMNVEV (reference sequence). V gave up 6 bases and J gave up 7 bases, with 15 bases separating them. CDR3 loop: CASRLQGLGGYTF. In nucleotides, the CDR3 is TGTGCCAGCAGGTTACAGGGTCTCGGTGGCTACACCTTC.

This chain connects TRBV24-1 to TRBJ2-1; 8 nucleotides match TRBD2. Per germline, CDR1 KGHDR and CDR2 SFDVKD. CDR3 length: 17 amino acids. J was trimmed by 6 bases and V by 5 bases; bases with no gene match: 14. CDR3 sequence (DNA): TGTGCCACCAGTGCAGCGATAAGCGGGAGTCTAGCCAATGAGCAGTTCTTC. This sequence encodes CATSAAISGSLANEQFF.

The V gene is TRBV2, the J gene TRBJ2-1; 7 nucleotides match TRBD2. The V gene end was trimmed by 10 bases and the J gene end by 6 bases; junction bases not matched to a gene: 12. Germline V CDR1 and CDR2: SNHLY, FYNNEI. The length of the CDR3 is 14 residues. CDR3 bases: TGTGCCACTTCGAAGCGGGAACCCCCCAATGAGCAGTTCTTC. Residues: CATSKREPPNEQFF.

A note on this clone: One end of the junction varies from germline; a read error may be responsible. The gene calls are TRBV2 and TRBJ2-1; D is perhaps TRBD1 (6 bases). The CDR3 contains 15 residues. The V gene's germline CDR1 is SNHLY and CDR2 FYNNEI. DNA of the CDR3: TGTGCCAGCAGTGAACAGGGGACCTCCAACAATGAGCAGTTCTTC. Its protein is CASSEQGTSNNEQFF.

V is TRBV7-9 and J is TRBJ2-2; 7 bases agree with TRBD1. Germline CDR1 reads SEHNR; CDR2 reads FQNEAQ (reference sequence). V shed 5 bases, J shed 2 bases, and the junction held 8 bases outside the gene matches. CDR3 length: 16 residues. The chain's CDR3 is CASSIDRVINTGELFF. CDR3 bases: TGTGCCAGCAGCATAGACAGGGTAATAAACACCGGGGAGCTGTTTTTT.

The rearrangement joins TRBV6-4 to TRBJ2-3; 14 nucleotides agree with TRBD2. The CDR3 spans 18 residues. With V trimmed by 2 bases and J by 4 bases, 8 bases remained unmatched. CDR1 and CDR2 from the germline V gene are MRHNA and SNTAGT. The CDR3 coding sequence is TGTGCCAGCAGTGACACATGGACTAGCGGGAGGCCGGCAGATACGCAGTATTTT. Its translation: CASSDTWTSGRPADTQYF.

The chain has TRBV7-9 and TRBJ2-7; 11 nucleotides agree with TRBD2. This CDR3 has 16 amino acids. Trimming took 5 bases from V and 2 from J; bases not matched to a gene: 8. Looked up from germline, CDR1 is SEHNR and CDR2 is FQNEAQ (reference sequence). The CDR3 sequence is CASSPSGTSGTYEQYF. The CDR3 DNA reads TGTGCCAGCAGCCCCTCCGGGACTAGCGGTACCTACGAGCAGTACTTC.

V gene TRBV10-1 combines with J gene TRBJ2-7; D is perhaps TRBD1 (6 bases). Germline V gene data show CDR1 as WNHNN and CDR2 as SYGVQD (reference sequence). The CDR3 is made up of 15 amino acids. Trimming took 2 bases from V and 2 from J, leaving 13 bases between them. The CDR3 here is CASSEKGVVAYEQYF. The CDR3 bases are TGCGCCAGCAGTGAGAAGGGGGTCGTCGCCTACGAGCAGTACTTC.

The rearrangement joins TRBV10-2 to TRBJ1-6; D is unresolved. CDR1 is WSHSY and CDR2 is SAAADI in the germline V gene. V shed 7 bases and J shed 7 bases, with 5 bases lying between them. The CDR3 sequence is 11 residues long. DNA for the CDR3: TGCGCCAGCAAGGAGAATTCACCCCTCCACTTT. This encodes CASKENSPLHF.

The CDR3 sequence: CASSLKGALTNEKLFF. CDR3 nucleotide sequence: TGTGCCAGCAGCTTAAAGGGGGCCCTGACTAATGAAAAACTGTTTTTT. The chain links TRBV7-3 to TRBJ1-4; the match to TRBD1 covers 7 bases. Losses at the gene ends were 1 base for V and 2 bases for J; bases not matched to a gene: 4. The CDR3 has 16 amino acids. Germline CDR1 and CDR2: SGHTA and FQGTGA.

In DNA, the CDR3 is TGTGCCAGCAGCCAACCAAGGACAGGGGGCTTCAGTAGCTACACCTTC. Encoded protein: CASSQPRTGGFSSYTF. This chain connects TRBV3-1 (or the pseudogene TRBV3-2) to TRBJ1-2; 11 bases map to TRBD1. With 2 bases clipped from V and 9 bases from J, the junction kept 11 bases outside the gene matches. This CDR3 has 16 residues. Germline V CDR1 and CDR2: LGHDT, YNNKEL (reference sequence).

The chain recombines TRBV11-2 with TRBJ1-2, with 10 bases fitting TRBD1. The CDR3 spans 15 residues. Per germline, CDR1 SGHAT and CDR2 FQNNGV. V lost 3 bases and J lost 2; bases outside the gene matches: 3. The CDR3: CASSLDRGINYGYTF. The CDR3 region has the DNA TGTGCCAGCAGCTTGGACAGGGGGATAAACTATGGCTACACCTTC.

The CDR3 coding sequence is TGTGCCAGCAGTGGACAGGGGGTTGGCGCAGATACGCAGTATTTT. Protein product: CASSGQGVGADTQYF. The chain uses TRBV6-6 and TRBJ2-3, with 10 bases matching TRBD1. Germline V lookup: CDR1 MNHNY, CDR2 SVGAGI (reference sequence). CDR3 length: 15 amino acids. The trim removed 5 bases at V and 4 bases at J, leaving 6 bases unmatched.

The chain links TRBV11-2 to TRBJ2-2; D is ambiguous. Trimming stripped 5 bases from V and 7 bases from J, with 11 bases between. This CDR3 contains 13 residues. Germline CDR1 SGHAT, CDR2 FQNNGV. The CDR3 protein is CASSLNLVGELFF. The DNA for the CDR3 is TGTGCCAGCAGCCTAAACCTAGTCGGGGAGCTGTTTTTT.

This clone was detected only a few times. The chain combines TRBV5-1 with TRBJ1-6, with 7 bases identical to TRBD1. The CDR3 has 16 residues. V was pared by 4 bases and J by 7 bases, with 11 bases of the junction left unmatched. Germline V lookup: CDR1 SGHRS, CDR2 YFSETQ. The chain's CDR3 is CASSLYRGQGNSPLHF. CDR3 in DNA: TGCGCCAGCAGCCTATACAGGGGCCAAGGCAATTCACCCCTCCACTTT.

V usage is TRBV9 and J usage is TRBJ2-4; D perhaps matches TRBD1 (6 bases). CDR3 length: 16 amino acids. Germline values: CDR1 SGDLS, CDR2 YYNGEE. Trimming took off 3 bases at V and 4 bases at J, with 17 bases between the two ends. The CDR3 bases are TGTGCCAGCAGCGGAGGCCTCGGACAGTCGAAAAACATTCAGTACTTC. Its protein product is CASSGGLGQSKNIQYF.

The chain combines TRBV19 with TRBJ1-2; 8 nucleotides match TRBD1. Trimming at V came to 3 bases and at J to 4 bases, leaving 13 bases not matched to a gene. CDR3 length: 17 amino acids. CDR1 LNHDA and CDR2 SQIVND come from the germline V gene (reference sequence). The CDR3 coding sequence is TGTGCCAGTAGTATCCAAATGGACAGGGATCACCTCTATGGCTACACCTTC. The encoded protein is CASSIQMDRDHLYGYTF.